This T cell receptor (beta chain) was sequenced during a study of Tregs in tolerant kidney transplant recipients. This CDR3 region has 17 residues. V was clipped by 0 bases and J by 3 bases; unmatched bases: 8. Germline CDR1 and CDR2: ENHRY and SYGVKD. TCRdb's table, derived via immunoSEQ multiplex PCR, lists solely in-frame clones and lacks some. The data hold about 66,000 clones, with approximately 92% observed a single time. J is TRBJ2-3 and V is TRBV10-3, with 8 bases aligning to TRBD2. The source is a human donor who received a combined kidney and bone marrow transplant. The source was CD8+ T cells from blood, collected before the transplant. The chain's CDR3 is CAISESVREGRTDTQYF. The CDR3 DNA reads as TGTGCCATCAGTGAGTCGGTCCGGGAGGGCCGAACAGATACGCAGTATTTT.